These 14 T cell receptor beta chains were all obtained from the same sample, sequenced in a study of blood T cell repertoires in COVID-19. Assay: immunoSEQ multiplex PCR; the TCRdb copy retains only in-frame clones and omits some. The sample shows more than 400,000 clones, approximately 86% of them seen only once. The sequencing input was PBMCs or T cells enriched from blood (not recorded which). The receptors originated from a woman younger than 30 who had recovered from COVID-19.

CDR3 sequence: CASLSGTSGGNEQFF. The DNA for the CDR3 is TGTGCCAGCCTATCCGGGACTAGCGGGGGGAATGAGCAGTTCTTC. The chain links TRBV6-5 to TRBJ2-1; 15 bases agree with TRBD2. Germline CDR1 and CDR2: MNHEY and SVGAGI. The CDR3 length is 15 residues. With V trimmed by 8 bases and J by 7 bases, 6 bases remained unmatched.

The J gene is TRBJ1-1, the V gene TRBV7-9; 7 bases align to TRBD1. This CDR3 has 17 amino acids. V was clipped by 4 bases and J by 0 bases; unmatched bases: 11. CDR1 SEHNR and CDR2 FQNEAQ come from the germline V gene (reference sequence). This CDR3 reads CASSSRQGSGVNTEAFF. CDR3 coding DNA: TGTGCCAGCAGCTCACGACAGGGCTCTGGGGTGAACACTGAAGCTTTCTTT.

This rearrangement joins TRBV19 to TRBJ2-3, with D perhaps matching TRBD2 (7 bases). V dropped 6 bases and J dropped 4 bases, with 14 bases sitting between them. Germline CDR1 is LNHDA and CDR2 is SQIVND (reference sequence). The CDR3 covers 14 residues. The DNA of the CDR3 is TGTGCCAGTAGACGGAGGGGGGGGGCAGATACGCAGTATTTT. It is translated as CASRRRGGADTQYF.

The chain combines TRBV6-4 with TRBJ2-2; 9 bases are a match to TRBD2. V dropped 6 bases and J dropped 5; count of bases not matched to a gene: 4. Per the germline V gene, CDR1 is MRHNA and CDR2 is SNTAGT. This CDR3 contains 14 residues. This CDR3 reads CASRGLAGTGELFF. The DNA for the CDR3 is TGTGCCAGCAGAGGCCTAGCGGGGACCGGGGAGCTGTTTTTT.

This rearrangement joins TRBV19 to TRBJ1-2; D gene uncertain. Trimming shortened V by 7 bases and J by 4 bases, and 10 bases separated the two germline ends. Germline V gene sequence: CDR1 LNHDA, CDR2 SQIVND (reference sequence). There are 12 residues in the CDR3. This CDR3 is CASIGRSYGYTF. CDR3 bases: TGTGCCAGTATTGGAAGGAGCTATGGCTACACCTTC.

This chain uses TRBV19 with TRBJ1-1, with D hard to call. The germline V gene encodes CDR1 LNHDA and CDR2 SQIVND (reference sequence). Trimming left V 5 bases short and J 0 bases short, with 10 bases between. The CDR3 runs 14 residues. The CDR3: CASSWSGMNTEAFF. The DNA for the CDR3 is TGTGCCAGTAGTTGGAGCGGGATGAACACTGAAGCTTTCTTT. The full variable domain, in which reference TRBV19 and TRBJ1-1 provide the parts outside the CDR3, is DGGITQSPKYLFRKEGQNVTLSCEQNLNHDAMYWYRQDPGQGLRLIYYSQIVNDFQKGDIAEGYSVSREKKESFPLTVTSAQKNPTAFYLCASSWSGMNTEAFFGQGTRLTVV.

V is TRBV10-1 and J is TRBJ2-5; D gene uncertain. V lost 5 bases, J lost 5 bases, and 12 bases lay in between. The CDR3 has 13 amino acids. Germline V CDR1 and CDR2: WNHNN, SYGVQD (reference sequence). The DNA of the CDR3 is TGCGCCAGCAGTTCTGCGCCGAGGGAGACCCAGTACTTC. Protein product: CASSSAPRETQYF.

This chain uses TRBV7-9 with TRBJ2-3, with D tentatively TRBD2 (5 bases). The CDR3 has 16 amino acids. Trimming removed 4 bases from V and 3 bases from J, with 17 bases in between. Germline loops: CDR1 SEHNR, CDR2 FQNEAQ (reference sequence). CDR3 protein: CASSWGSAKGTDTQYF. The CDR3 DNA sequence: TGTGCCAGCAGCTGGGGTAGCGCGAAAGGAACAGATACGCAGTATTTT.

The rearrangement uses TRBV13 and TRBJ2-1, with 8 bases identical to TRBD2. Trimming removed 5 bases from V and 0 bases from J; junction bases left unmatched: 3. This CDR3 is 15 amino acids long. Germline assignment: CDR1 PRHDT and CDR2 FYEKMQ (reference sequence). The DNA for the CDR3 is TGTGCCAGCAGCCGAGGACTAGCCTCCTACAATGAGCAGTTCTTC. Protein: CASSRGLASYNEQFF.

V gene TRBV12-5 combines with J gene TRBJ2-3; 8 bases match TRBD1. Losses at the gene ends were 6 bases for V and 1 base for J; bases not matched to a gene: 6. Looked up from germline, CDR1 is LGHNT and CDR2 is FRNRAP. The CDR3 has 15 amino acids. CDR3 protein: CASGSGGWGTDTQYF. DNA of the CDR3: TGTGCTAGTGGCTCAGGGGGCTGGGGCACAGATACGCAGTATTTT.

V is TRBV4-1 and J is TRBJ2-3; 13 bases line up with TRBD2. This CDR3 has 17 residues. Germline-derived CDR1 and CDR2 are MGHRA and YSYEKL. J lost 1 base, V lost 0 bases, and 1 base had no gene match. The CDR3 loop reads CASSQDGTSGGTDTQYF. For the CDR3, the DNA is TGCGCCAGCAGCCAAGATGGGACTAGCGGGGGCACAGATACGCAGTATTTT.

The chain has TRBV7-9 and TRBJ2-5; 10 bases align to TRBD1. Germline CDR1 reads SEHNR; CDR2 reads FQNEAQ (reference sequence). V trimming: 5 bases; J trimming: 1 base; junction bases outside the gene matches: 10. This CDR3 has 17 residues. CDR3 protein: CASSPIGDRGLQETQYF. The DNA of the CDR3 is TGTGCCAGCAGCCCTATAGGGGACAGGGGACTCCAAGAGACCCAGTACTTC.

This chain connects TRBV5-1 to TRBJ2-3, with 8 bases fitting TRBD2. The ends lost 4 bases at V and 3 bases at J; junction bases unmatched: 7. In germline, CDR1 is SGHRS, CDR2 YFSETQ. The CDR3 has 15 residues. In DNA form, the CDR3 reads TGCGCCAGCAGCGGAAGCGGGGGAGAAACAGATACGCAGTATTTT. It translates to CASSGSGGETDTQYF.

CDR3 sequence: CASTGTTANEQFF. CDR3 nucleotide sequence: TGTGCCAGCACCGGGACTACCGCCAATGAGCAGTTCTTC. The J gene is TRBJ2-1, the V gene TRBV2; 7 bases fit TRBD2. V trimming: 7 bases; J trimming: 6 bases; junction bases outside the gene matches: 6. The CDR3 spans 13 residues. Per germline, CDR1 SNHLY and CDR2 FYNNEI.